This T cell receptor beta chain was observed in a study of CD8 T cells in ankylosing spondylitis. This CDR3 has 17 residues. The V gene's germline CDR1 is SGHNT and CDR2 YENEEA. V lost 1 base, J lost 1 base, and 8 bases stayed unmatched. For TCR beta, libraries came from quantitative 5'-RACE with molecular barcodes. TCRdb re-analysed the 5' RACE reads in MiXCR, keeping a single row per CDR3 protein. This sample has 200,000 to 300,000 distinct CDR3 sequences, with roughly 8.6% found just once. Study-level results: Significant enrichment of disease-linked clones was reportedly seen in matched ankylosing spondylitis synovial fluid. Typical of ankylosing spondylitis blood, it appeared, was a TCR beta motif of under 10 highly homologous variants. With a CD8+ phenotype, disease-linked clones were relatively rare in peripheral blood.

This clonotype was found a few times. As yet, its antigen is unknown. The sequence was obtained from a male donor with ankylosing spondylitis or in good health (not recorded which). The sequenced material came from blood, either unsorted or a sorted T cell fraction (not recorded which). J is TRBJ2-3 and V is TRBV11-3; 7 nucleotides agree with TRBD2. The CDR3: CASSLGPTAGGTDTQYF. CDR3 DNA sequence: TGTGCCAGCAGCTTAGGGCCCACGGCGGGGGGCACAGATACGCAGTATTTT.